This TCR beta chain appears in the sequencing data of a study of human T cells and chemical hapten exposure. About the research overall: Recorded diagnoses among the mostly female patients were alopecia areata, totalis or universalis.

Specified time point: pre-sensitization, week 0. Treatment given: therapeutic diphenylcyclopropenone sensitization with weekly scalp DPC. Individual cDNA molecules received unique molecular identifiers in the library. MiXCR, run by TCRdb on the RACE reads, gives a single entry per CDR3 protein. The table lists some 330,000 distinct CDR3 sequences, about 5% of them singletons. This clonotype was seen more than once but under ten times. Its specificity is not known. Germline V gives CDR1 SNHLY, CDR2 FYNNEI. Deletions cut 7 bases from V and 3 bases from J, with 18 bases between. The CDR3 runs to 16 residues. Overall study findings and caveats: Counts of expanded TCRs at PT1 were positively correlated with patch test score.

The material sequenced was whole blood, taken in connection with sensitization to the hapten diphenylcyclopropenone (DPC). This sequence was found in a woman under 30 with alopecia areata. Some clones in this sample may be carry-over from other donors' samples. The V gene is TRBV2, the J gene TRBJ2-2; D uncertain. As DNA, the CDR3 is TGTGCCAGCATTTCGGCGTCTTTAAGGGACACCGGGGAGCTGTTTTTT. It yields the protein CASISASLRDTGELFF.